The subject of this entry is one T cell receptor (beta chain). This sample was taken from a study of B cell selection in AIRE deficiency. Profiled with immunoSEQ multiplex PCR; TCRdb holds only in-frame clones, not every one. The sample lists 20,000 to 25,000 clones, almost 97% occurring once. Conventional CD4 T cells were sorted as CD4+CD127+ cells. This CDR3 has 15 residues. V lost 5 bases and J 4 bases, leaving 17 bases between the germline ends. Per germline, CDR1 SGHTA and CDR2 FQGTGA. What was sequenced was conventional CD4+ T cells sorted from PBMCs. The origin of this receptor is a human donor with AIRE deficiency. The chain joins TRBV7-3 to TRBJ1-2, with D possibly being TRBD1 (5 bases). CDR3 DNA: TGTGCCAGCAGCCCCCGACAGCGCCTGCCCTATGGCTACACCTTC. This gives the protein CASSPRQRLPYGYTF.